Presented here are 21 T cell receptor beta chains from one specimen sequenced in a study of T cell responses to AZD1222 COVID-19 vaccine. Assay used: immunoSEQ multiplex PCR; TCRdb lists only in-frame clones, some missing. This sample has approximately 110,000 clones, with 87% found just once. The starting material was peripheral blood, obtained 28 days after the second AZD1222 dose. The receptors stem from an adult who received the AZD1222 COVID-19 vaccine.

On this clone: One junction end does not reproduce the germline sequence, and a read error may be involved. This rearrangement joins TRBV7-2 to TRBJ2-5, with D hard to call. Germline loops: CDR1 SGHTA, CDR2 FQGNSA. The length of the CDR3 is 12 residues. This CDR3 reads CASRLAGETQYF. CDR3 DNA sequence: TGTGCCAGCAGATTAGCCGGGGAGACCCAGTACTTC.

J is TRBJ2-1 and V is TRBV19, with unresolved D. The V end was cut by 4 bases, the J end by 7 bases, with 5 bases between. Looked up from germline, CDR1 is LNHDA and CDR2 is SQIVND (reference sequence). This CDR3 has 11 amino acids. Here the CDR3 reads CASSRWNEQFF. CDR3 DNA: TGTGCCAGTAGTAGGTGGAATGAGCAGTTCTTC.

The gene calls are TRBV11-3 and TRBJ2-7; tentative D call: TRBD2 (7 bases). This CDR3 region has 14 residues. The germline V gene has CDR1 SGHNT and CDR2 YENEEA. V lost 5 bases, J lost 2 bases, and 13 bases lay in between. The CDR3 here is CASSPGGLPYEQYF. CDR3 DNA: TGTGCCAGCAGCCCGGGGGGCCTTCCCTACGAGCAGTACTTC. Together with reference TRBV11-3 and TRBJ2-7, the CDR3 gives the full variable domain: EAGVVQSPRYKIIEKKQPVAFWCNPISGHNTLYWYLQNLGQGPELLIRYENEEAVDDSQLPKDRFSAERLKGVDSTLKIQPAELGDSAVYLCASSPGGLPYEQYFGPGTRLTVT.

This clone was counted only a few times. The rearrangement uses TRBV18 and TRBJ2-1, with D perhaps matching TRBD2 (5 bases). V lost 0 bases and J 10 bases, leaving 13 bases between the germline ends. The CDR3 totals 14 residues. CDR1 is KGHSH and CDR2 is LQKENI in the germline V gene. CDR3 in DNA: TGTGCCAGCTCACCACCGCACTCGGGAACAGAGCAGTTCTTC. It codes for CASSPPHSGTEQFF.

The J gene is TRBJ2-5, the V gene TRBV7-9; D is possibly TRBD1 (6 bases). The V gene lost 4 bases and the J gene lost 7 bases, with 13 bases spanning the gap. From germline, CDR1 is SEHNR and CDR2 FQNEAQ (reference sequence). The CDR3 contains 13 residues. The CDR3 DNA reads TGTGCCAGCAGCTCCACCGCACAGGGGACCCAGTACTTC. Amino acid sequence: CASSSTAQGTQYF.

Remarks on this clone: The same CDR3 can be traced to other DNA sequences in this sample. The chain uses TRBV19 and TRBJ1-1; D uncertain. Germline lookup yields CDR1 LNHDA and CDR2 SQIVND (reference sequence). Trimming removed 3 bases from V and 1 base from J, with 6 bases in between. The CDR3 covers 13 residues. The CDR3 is CASSIGQNTEAFF. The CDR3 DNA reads TGTGCCAGTAGTATCGGGCAGAACACTGAAGCTTTCTTT.

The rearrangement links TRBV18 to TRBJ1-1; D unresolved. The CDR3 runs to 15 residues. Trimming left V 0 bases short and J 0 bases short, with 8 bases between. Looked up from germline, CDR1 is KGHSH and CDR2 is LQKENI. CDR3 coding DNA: TGTGCCAGCTCACCACCGCCGCAAATGAACACTGAAGCTTTCTTT. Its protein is CASSPPPQMNTEAFF.

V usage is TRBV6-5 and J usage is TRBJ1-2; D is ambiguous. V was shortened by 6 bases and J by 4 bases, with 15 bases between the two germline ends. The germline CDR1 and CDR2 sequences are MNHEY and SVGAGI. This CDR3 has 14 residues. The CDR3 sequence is CASRRASRLYGYTF. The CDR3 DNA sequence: TGTGCCAGCAGGAGGGCGTCACGCCTCTATGGCTACACCTTC.

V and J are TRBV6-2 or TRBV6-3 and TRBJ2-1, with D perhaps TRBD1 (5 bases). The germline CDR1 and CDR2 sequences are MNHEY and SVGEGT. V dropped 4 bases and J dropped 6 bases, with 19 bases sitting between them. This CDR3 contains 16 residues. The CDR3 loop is CASSSGRASLGNEQFF. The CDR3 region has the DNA TGTGCCAGCAGTTCTGGCAGGGCTAGTCTGGGCAATGAGCAGTTCTTC.

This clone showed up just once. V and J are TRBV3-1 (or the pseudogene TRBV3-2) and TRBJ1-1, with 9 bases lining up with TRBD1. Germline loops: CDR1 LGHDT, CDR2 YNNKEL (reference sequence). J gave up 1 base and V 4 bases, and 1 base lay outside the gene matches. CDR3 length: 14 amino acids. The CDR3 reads CASSPGQGNTEAFF. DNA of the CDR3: TGTGCCAGCAGCCCGGGACAGGGGAACACTGAAGCTTTCTTT.

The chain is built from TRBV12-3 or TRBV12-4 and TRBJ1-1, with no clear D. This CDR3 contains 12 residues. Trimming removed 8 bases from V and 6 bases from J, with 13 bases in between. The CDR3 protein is CASAWEKPEAFF. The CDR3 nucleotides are TGTGCCAGCGCCTGGGAGAAGCCTGAAGCTTTCTTT.

This CDR3 reads CASSFGQMNTEAFF. Here the CDR3 DNA reads TGTGCCAGCAGCTTCGGACAGATGAACACTGAAGCTTTCTTT. The V call is TRBV7-6, the J call TRBJ1-1; possible D gene TRBD1, 6 bases. The CDR3 is made up of 14 amino acids. Germline CDR1 SGHVS, CDR2 FNYEAQ. V lost 3 bases and J lost 0, with 8 bases in between.

The CDR3 sequence: CASSHRPAGAADHNEQFF. In nucleotides, the CDR3 is TGTGCCAGCAGCCACCGCCCGGCGGGGGCCGCAGACCACAATGAGCAGTTCTTC. The chain joins TRBV11-2 to TRBJ2-1; D may be TRBD2 (7 bases). V was shortened by 5 bases and J by 5 bases, with 25 bases between the two germline ends. The germline gives CDR1 SGHAT, CDR2 FQNNGV. The length of the CDR3 is 18 residues.

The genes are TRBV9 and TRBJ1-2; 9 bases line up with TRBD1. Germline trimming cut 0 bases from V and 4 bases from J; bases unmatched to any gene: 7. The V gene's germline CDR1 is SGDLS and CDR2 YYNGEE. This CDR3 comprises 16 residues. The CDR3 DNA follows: TGTGCCAGCAGCGTAGTATCTTTGGACAGGGGCTATGGCTACACCTTC. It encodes CASSVVSLDRGYGYTF. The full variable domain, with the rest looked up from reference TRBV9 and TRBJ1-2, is DSGVTQTPKHLITATGQRVTLRCSPRSGDLSVYWYQQSLDQGLQFLIQYYNGEERAKGNILERFSAQQFPDLHSELNLSSLELGDSALYFCASSVVSLDRGYGYTFGSGTRLTVV.

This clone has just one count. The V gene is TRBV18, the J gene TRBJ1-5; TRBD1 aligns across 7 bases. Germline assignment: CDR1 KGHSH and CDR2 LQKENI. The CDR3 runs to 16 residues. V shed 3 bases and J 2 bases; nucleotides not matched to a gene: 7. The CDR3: CASSPLPTGGNQPQHF. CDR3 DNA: TGTGCCAGCTCACCTCTCCCCACAGGGGGCAATCAGCCCCAGCATTTT. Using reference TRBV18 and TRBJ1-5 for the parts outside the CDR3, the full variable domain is NAGVMQNPRHLVRRRGQEARLRCSPMKGHSHVYWYRQLPEEGLKFMVYLQKENIIDESGMPKERFSAEFPKEGPSILRIQQVVRGDSAAYFCASSPLPTGGNQPQHFGDGTRLSIL.

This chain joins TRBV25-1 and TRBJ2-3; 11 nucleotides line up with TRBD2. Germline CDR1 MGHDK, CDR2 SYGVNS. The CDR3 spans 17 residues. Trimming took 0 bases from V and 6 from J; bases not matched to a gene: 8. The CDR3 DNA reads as TGTGCCAGCAGTGAATATCCTAGCGGGAGGCGTATGGATACGCAGTATTTT. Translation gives CASSEYPSGRRMDTQYF.

The CDR3 region is CASSYGAGVGNQPQHF. The CDR3 nucleotides are TGTGCCAGCAGTTACGGGGCCGGGGTTGGCAATCAGCCCCAGCATTTT. This rearrangement joins TRBV6-2 or TRBV6-3 to TRBJ1-5; a possible D gene is TRBD1 (5 bases). The CDR3 totals 16 residues. Trimming left V 2 bases short and J 2 bases short, with 13 bases between. Germline-derived CDR1 and CDR2 are MNHEY and SVGEGT.

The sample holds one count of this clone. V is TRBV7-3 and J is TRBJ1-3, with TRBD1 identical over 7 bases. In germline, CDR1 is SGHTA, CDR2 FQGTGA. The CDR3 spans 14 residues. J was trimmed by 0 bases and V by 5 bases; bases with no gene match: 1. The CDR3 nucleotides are TGTGCCAGCAGCCGGACAGGCTCTGGAAACACCATATATTTT. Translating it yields CASSRTGSGNTIYF.

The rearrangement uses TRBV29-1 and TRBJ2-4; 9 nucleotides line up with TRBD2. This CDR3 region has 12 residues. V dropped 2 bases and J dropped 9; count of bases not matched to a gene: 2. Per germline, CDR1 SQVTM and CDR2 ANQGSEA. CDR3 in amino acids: CSVELAGVIQYF. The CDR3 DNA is TGCAGCGTTGAATTAGCGGGAGTCATTCAGTACTTC.

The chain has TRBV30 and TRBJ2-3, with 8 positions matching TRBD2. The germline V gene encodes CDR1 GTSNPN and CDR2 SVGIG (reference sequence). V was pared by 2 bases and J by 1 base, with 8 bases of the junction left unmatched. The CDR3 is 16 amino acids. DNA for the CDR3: TGTGCCTGGAGTCTGGGTCTAGCGGGCGGCACAGATACGCAGTATTTT. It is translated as CAWSLGLAGGTDTQYF.

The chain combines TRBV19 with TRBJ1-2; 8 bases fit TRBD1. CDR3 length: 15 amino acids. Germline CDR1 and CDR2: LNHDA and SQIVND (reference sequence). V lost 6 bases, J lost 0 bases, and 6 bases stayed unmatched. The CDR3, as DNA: TGTGCCAGTAGCCAGGGGGCCAAAGCTAACTATGGCTACACCTTC. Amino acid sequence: CASSQGAKANYGYTF.